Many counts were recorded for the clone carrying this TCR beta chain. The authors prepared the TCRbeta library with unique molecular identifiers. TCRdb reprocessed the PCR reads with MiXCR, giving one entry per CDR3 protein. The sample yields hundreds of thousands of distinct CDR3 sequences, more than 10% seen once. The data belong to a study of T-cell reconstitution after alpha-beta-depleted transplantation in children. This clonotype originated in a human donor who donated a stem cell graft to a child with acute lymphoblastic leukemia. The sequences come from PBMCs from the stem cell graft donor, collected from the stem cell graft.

CDR3 in DNA: TGTGCCAGCAGCTTAGTAAGCAGCGGCACTGAAGCTTTCTTT. Translating gives CASSLVSSGTEAFF. V usage is TRBV7-6 and J usage is TRBJ1-1; D not certain. Trimming left V 1 base short and J 4 bases short, with 10 bases between. CDR3 size: 14 residues. Germline values: CDR1 SGHVS, CDR2 FNYEAQ.